This TCR beta chain emerged from a study of post-analysis software for immune sequencing data. Each TCR beta cDNA library carried unique molecular identifiers. TCRdb reprocessed the PCR reads via MiXCR and lists one record per CDR3 protein. The sample shows around 260,000 distinct CDR3 sequences, roughly a third of them seen only once. This clonotype was recorded a few times. A read error may produce the germline difference seen at one junction end. Sequences were obtained from blood. This TCR was sampled from a girl aged 5-17 years with multiple sclerosis.

CDR3: CASSFWGQGGSPPHF. CDR3 in DNA: TGTGCCAGCAGTTTTTGGGGACAGGGAGGTTCACCCCCCCACTTT. This sequence joins TRBV12-3 or TRBV12-4 and TRBJ1-6; 9 bases are shared with TRBD1. CDR3 length: 15 residues.